Listed here is a single TCR beta chain. Antigen unknown. This specimen comes from a study of T cell clonotyping in hematopoietic cell transplantation. Notes on the study in general: Without cell sorting, CD4 versus CD8 contributions remain unresolved.

Produced via immunoSEQ multiplex PCR; TCRdb's table is partial and in-frame only. The table includes over 10,000 clones, roughly 76% detected once. The origin of this receptor is a male patient aged 55 to 69 who had an allogeneic stem cell transplant from an unrelated donor, so the T cells may come from the graft donor. Some clones in this sample may be carry-over from other donors' samples. The source material was peripheral blood mononuclear cells, sampled 180 days after allogeneic stem cell transplant.

The CDR3 DNA follows: TGTGCCAGCAGTTTTGAGGCGGAAGCTTTCTTT. Translated: CASSFEAEAFF. This sequence joins TRBV28 and TRBJ1-1; D is unresolved. The CDR3 has 11 residues. V was shortened by 3 bases and J by 8 bases, with 7 bases between the two germline ends. Germline V CDR1 and CDR2: MDHEN, SYDVKM. Full variable domain (rest looked up from reference TRBV28 and TRBJ1-1): DVKVTQSSRYLVKRTGEKVFLECVQDMDHENMFWYRQDPGLGLRLIYFSYDVKMKEKGDIPEGYSVSREKKERFSLILESASTNQTSMYLCASSFEAEAFFGQGTRLTVV.